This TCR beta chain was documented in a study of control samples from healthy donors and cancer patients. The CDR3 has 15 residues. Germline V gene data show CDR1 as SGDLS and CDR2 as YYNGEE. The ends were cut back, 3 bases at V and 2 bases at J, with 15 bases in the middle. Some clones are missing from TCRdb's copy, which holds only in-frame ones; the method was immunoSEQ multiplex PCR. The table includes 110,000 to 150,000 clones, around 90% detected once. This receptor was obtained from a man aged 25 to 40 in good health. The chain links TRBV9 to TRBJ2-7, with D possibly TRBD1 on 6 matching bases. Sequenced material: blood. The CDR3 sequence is CASSGDDRNPYEQYF. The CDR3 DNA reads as TGTGCCAGCAGCGGAGACGACAGGAACCCCTACGAGCAGTACTTC. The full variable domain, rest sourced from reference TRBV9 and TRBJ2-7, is DSGVTQTPKHLITATGQRVTLRCSPRSGDLSVYWYQQSLDQGLQFLIQYYNGEERAKGNILERFSAQQFPDLHSELNLSSLELGDSALYFCASSGDDRNPYEQYFGPGTRLTVT.